This entry features one T cell receptor beta chain sequence. Unmatched junction bases numbered 6, after V lost 3 bases and J lost 3 bases. Germline V lookup: CDR1 WNHNN, CDR2 SYGVQD (reference sequence). The CDR3 runs 16 residues. The record originates from a study of blood T cell repertoires in COVID-19. In the study overall: Acute and convalescent COVID-19 specimens originated in the United States, Italy and Spain. Nucleic acid was either cDNA or gDNA, and it came from T cells, B-cell-depleted T cells, or PBMCs.

In the study's own analysis: Reference gene primer amplification in the assay estimated nucleated cell counts. Method: immunoSEQ multiplex PCR; TCRdb's copy keeps in-frame clones and lacks some. The V and J calls and clone size are taken from that table; D and trimming were inferred from the DNA. The sample lists about 300,000 clones; approximately 86% were seen once. The V and J genes are TRBV10-1 and TRBJ2-1, with 9 bases identical to TRBD1. The TCR sequence derives from a young man with active or convalescent COVID-19. Sequenced input: peripheral blood. The CDR3 DNA follows: TGCGCCAGCAGTGAATGGGGGGACAGGGACTACAATGAGCAGTTCTTC. Translation gives CASSEWGDRDYNEQFF.